These 25 T cell receptor beta chains share one sample of origin, sequenced in a study of blood T cell repertoires in COVID-19. TCRdb's table, derived via immunoSEQ multiplex PCR, lists solely in-frame clones and lacks some. The data hold around 75,000 clones, with 88% observed a single time. Sequenced sample: peripheral blood. The receptor set was obtained from a human donor in a cohort sampled during active COVID-19.

This clone was seen a handful of times. This sample also contains other DNA sequences that code for the same CDR3. This chain joins TRBV11-2 and TRBJ2-2, with no clear D. Looked up from germline, CDR1 is SGHAT and CDR2 is FQNNGV. CDR3 length equals 14 residues. Deletions cut 1 base from V and 2 bases from J, with 5 bases between. CDR3 in amino acids: CASSLAYNTGELFF. CDR3 DNA sequence: TGTGCCAGCAGCTTAGCCTATAACACCGGGGAGCTGTTTTTT.

This chain connects TRBV19 to TRBJ2-2, with TRBD1 matching 7 bases. CDR1 is LNHDA, CDR2 SQIVND, per germline (reference sequence). The J segment lost 0 bases and the V segment lost 5 bases, leaving 0 bases of the junction unmatched. This CDR3 is 14 amino acids long. The CDR3 reads CASSQGANTGELFF. DNA for the CDR3: TGTGCCAGTAGTCAGGGGGCGAACACCGGGGAGCTGTTTTTT.

This clone appeared once. This chain connects TRBV6-5 to TRBJ1-6; possible D gene TRBD1, 5 bases. Trimming left V 2 bases short and J 7 bases short, with 9 bases between. Germline CDR1 is MNHEY and CDR2 is SVGAGI. The CDR3 extends over 14 amino acids. The CDR3 DNA reads as TGTGCCAGCAGTTACAAGGGGTACAATTCACCCCTCCACTTT. Translating it yields CASSYKGYNSPLHF.

The V call is TRBV3-1 (or the pseudogene TRBV3-2), the J call TRBJ2-2, with D possibly matching TRBD1 (6 bases). V gave up 5 bases and J gave up 6 bases, with 13 bases separating them. The germline V gene encodes CDR1 LGHDT and CDR2 YNNKEL (reference sequence). The CDR3 contains 14 residues. CDR3 sequence: CASSGGGSPGELFF. In DNA, the CDR3 is TGTGCCAGCAGCGGGGGCGGCAGCCCCGGGGAGCTGTTTTTT.

The rearrangement joins TRBV7-4 to TRBJ1-5, with D possibly matching TRBD1 (6 bases). V was trimmed by 1 base and J by 4 bases, leaving 20 bases between them. The germline gives CDR1 SGHVT, CDR2 SQSDAQ. CDR3 length: 18 amino acids. This chain's CDR3 is CASSLGDCGGLCNQPQHF. The DNA of the CDR3 is TGTGCCAGCAGCTTAGGGGATTGCGGGGGGCTATGTAATCAGCCCCAGCATTTT.

This rearrangement joins TRBV7-8 to TRBJ2-7; TRBD2 matches 11 bases. With 3 bases clipped from V and 9 bases from J, the junction kept 13 bases outside the gene matches. Germline CDR1 reads SGHVS; CDR2 reads FQNEAQ. The CDR3 runs to 16 residues. Written as DNA, the CDR3 is TGTGCCAGCAGCTTCACCGGGACTAGCGGCCTTTTGGGGCAGTACTTC. This encodes CASSFTGTSGLLGQYF. The complete variable domain, with remaining parts taken from reference TRBV7-8 and TRBJ2-7, reads GAGVSQSPRYKVAKRGQDVALRCDPISGHVSLFWYQQALGQGPEFLTYFQNEAQLDKSGLPSDRFFAERPEGSVSTLKIQRTQQEDSAVYLCASSFTGTSGLLGQYFGPGTRLTVT.

V usage is TRBV7-2 and J usage is TRBJ2-3; D unresolved. CDR3 length equals 16 residues. Trimming removed 3 bases at V and 0 bases at J, with 13 bases between. CDR1 and CDR2 (germline): SGHTA, FQGNSA. As DNA, the CDR3 is TGTGCCAGCAGCTTGGGCAGTCTCGCGAGCACAGATACGCAGTATTTT. Its protein product is CASSLGSLASTDTQYF.

V and J are TRBV7-2 and TRBJ1-1; D gene uncertain. V lost 1 base and J lost 6, with 12 bases in between. Per the germline V gene, CDR1 is SGHTA and CDR2 is FQGNSA. The CDR3 runs 14 residues. The CDR3 region is CASSLDWSLAEAFF. The CDR3 coding sequence is TGTGCCAGCAGCTTAGATTGGAGTCTCGCTGAAGCTTTCTTT.

The chain links TRBV10-3 to TRBJ2-7, with D possibly matching TRBD2 (6 bases). The CDR3 contains 14 residues. Trimming stripped 10 bases from V and 2 bases from J, with 18 bases between. Germline CDR1 reads ENHRY; CDR2 reads SYGVKD. The CDR3 DNA is TGTGCCACGCGCGGGACTTCCTTCACCTACGAGCAGTACTTC. This encodes CATRGTSFTYEQYF.

This sequence joins TRBV7-7 and TRBJ2-3, with TRBD2 as a possible D gene (5 bases). The CDR3 is made up of 15 amino acids. CDR1 and CDR2 (germline): SSHAT, FNYEAQ (reference sequence). The V end was cut by 1 base, the J end by 0 bases, with 8 bases between. The CDR3 region has the DNA TGTGCCAGCAGCTTAGACCGGGGAAGCACAGATACGCAGTATTTT. It encodes CASSLDRGSTDTQYF.

The chain is built from TRBV10-2 and TRBJ2-1; D is possibly TRBD1 (6 bases). The CDR3 extends over 14 amino acids. The ends were cut back, 5 bases at V and 10 bases at J, with 18 bases in the middle. Germline loops: CDR1 WSHSY, CDR2 SAAADI. Written as DNA, the CDR3 is TGCGCCAGCAGTCAACAGGGACCGCTGGGAGAGCAGTTCTTC. As protein: CASSQQGPLGEQFF.

This clone has just one count. The chain recombines TRBV4-2 with TRBJ2-1; 11 bases map to TRBD2. With V trimmed by 0 bases and J by 13 bases, 2 bases remained unmatched. The CDR3 consists of 13 residues. CDR1 and CDR2 (germline): LGHNA, YNFKEQ. The CDR3 spells CASSQDTSGGQFF. CDR3 nucleotides: TGTGCCAGCAGCCAAGATACTAGCGGGGGTCAGTTCTTC.

The chain is built from TRBV29-1 and TRBJ1-1; a possible D gene is TRBD1 (5 bases). This CDR3 contains 14 residues. Trimming removed 2 bases at V and 3 bases at J, with 13 bases between. CDR1 SQVTM and CDR2 ANQGSEA come from the germline V gene. The CDR3 loop reads CSVENRGGDTEAFF. CDR3 sequence (DNA): TGCAGCGTTGAAAATCGGGGGGGGGACACTGAAGCTTTCTTT. The whole variable domain, filled in from reference TRBV29-1 and TRBJ1-1, reads SAVISQKPSRDICQRGTSLTIQCQVDSQVTMMFWYRQQPGQSLTLIATANQGSEATYESGFVIDKFPISRPNLTFSTLTVSNMSPEDSSIYLCSVENRGGDTEAFFGQGTRLTVV.

The rearrangement uses TRBV27 and TRBJ1-6; possibly TRBD1 for D (6 bases). The CDR3 runs 16 residues. In germline, CDR1 is MNHEY, CDR2 SMNVEV (reference sequence). V lost 2 bases to trimming and J lost 10 bases, with 18 bases between them. The CDR3 is CASSLEGGGGFSPLHF. In DNA form, the CDR3 reads TGTGCCAGCAGTTTAGAGGGGGGAGGGGGGTTCTCACCCCTCCACTTT.

This clone came up once. The chain employs TRBV27 and TRBJ2-3; D unresolved. The CDR3 is made up of 14 amino acids. V lost 2 bases, J lost 6 bases, and 12 bases lay in between. Germline V lookup: CDR1 MNHEY, CDR2 SMNVEV (reference sequence). In nucleotides, the CDR3 is TGTGCCAGCAGTTTAAGACTTAGTTCCGATACGCAGTATTTT. The encoded protein is CASSLRLSSDTQYF.

This clone was detected only once. The rearrangement uses TRBV19 and TRBJ2-1, with 8 bases lining up with TRBD2. This CDR3 spans 16 amino acids. Germline V gene sequence: CDR1 LNHDA, CDR2 SQIVND (reference sequence). The V and J ends lost 1 base and 4 bases, in that order; junction bases with no gene match: 6. The CDR3 region has the DNA TGTGCCAGTAGTATAGGTACTAGCGGCACATACAATGAGCAGTTCTTC. Amino acids: CASSIGTSGTYNEQFF.

This rearrangement joins TRBV6-1 to TRBJ1-2; TRBD1 matches at 7 bases. The CDR3 length is 15 residues. The V gene end was trimmed by 1 base and the J gene end by 4 bases; junction bases not matched to a gene: 6. The V gene's germline CDR1 is MNHNS and CDR2 SASEGT. CDR3 protein: CASSEVGTAPYGYTF. CDR3 sequence (DNA): TGTGCCAGCAGTGAAGTCGGGACAGCCCCCTATGGCTACACCTTC.

V and J are TRBV5-1 and TRBJ1-2, with unresolved D. Looked up from germline, CDR1 is SGHRS and CDR2 is YFSETQ. The CDR3 contains 14 residues. V lost 1 base and J 1 base, leaving 8 bases between the germline ends. The CDR3, as DNA: TGCGCCAGCAGCTTGAGCGGGGATAACTATGGCTACACCTTC. It encodes CASSLSGDNYGYTF.

Here the CDR3 DNA reads TGTGCCAGCAGTTACTCGCGGCGAAACTATGGCTACACCTTC. Protein: CASSYSRRNYGYTF. V usage is TRBV6-5 and J usage is TRBJ1-2; D call uncertain. The CDR3 has 14 amino acids. Germline CDR1 MNHEY, CDR2 SVGAGI. V lost 0 bases and J lost 2, with 7 bases in between.

The V and J genes are TRBV3-1 (or the pseudogene TRBV3-2) and TRBJ2-7; perhaps TRBD2 as D (6 bases). Germline-derived CDR1 and CDR2 are LGHDT and YNNKEL (reference sequence). Trimming removed 0 bases at V and 7 bases at J, with 10 bases between. This CDR3 contains 13 residues. CDR3 nucleotide sequence: TGTGCCAGCAGCCAAGAGGCGGGATGGGAGCAGTACTTC. This codes for CASSQEAGWEQYF.

This chain uses TRBV3-1 (or the pseudogene TRBV3-2) with TRBJ1-4, with D possibly being TRBD1 (5 bases). V lost 3 bases and J 8 bases, leaving 13 bases between the germline ends. Germline loops: CDR1 LGHDT, CDR2 YNNKEL (reference sequence). The length of the CDR3 is 14 residues. CDR3 in DNA: TGTGCCAGCAGCCAGGGAGGACACGCAGAAAAACTGTTTTTT. Amino acids: CASSQGGHAEKLFF.

The rearrangement uses TRBV12-3 or TRBV12-4 and TRBJ2-5; 9 bases line up with TRBD1. Trimming removed 8 bases from V and 7 bases from J; junction bases left unmatched: 5. The CDR3 spans 12 residues. The CDR3 loop reads CASGPDRGTQYF. DNA for the CDR3: TGTGCCAGCGGACCGGACAGGGGGACCCAGTACTTC.

The CDR3 reads CAIRAAAGRANYGYTF. CDR3 in DNA: TGTGCCATCAGGGCGGCGGCGGGTAGAGCTAACTATGGCTACACCTTC. The chain is built from TRBV10-3 and TRBJ1-2; D not resolved. Germline CDR1 ENHRY, CDR2 SYGVKD. The CDR3 loop spans 16 amino acids. Trimming left V 6 bases short and J 0 bases short, with 17 bases between.

CDR3 coding DNA: TGTGCCAGCTCACCACCGGGGGGACTAGCGGGGGACAATGAGCAGTTCTTC. Encoded protein: CASSPPGGLAGDNEQFF. The chain uses TRBV18 and TRBJ2-1; 14 nucleotides agree with TRBD2. The CDR3 sequence is 17 residues long. After removal of 0 bases from V and 5 bases from J, the junction contained 3 bases not matched to a gene. CDR1 is KGHSH, CDR2 LQKENI, per germline.

The genes are TRBV27 and TRBJ1-2, with a weak D call TRBD1 (5 bases). Per germline, CDR1 MNHEY and CDR2 SMNVEV (reference sequence). V was trimmed by 4 bases and J by 4 bases, leaving 7 bases between them. There are 12 residues in the CDR3. The DNA for the CDR3 is TGTGCCAGCAGTTGGGGGGGCTATGGCTACACCTTC. This codes for CASSWGGYGYTF.